This entry describes one T cell receptor (beta chain). The antigen remains unidentified. These data originate in a study of response to subunit inactivated influenza vaccine. From germline, CDR1 is SGHTA and CDR2 FQGNSA. The ends were cut back, 5 bases at V and 5 bases at J, with 18 bases in the middle. The length of the CDR3 is 15 residues. TCRdb reanalysed the RT-PCR reads using MiXCR and keeps one entry per CDR3 protein. The table has 800,000 or so distinct CDR3 sequences, 21% seen once. Study-level findings and limits: It was suggested by the authors that few new T cells are recruited by each seasonal influenza vaccination.

This specimen was PBMCs from blood, taken roughly 5 days after vaccination. The chain carries TRBV7-2 and TRBJ2-5; weak D call: TRBD2 (6 bases). The sequence was obtained from a man between 50 and 59 years old who received an inactivated influenza vaccine. CDR3 DNA: TGTGCCAGCAGCCCGGCCAGGGAGGAGGTGGAGACCCAGTACTTC. Translated: CASSPAREEVETQYF.